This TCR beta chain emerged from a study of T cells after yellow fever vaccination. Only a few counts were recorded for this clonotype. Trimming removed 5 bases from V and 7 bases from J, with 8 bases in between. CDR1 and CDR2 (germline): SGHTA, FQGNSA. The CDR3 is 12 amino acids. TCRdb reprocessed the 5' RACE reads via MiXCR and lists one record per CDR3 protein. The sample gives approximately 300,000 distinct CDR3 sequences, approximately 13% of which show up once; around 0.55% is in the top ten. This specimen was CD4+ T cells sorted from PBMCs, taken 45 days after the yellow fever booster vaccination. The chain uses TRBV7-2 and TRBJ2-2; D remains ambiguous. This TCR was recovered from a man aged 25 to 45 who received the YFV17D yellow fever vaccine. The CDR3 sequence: CASSTGVGELFF. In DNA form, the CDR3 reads TGTGCCAGCAGCACTGGGGTCGGGGAGCTGTTTTTT.